These 6 T cell receptor beta chains were all obtained from the same sample, sequenced in a study of blood T cells in healthy people across ages. A J-beta primer mix and a sample-barcoded 5' primer were used in a second PCR of roughly 6 to 11 cycles. TCRdb independently ran MiXCR on the 5' RACE reads; one entry per CDR3 protein. The repertoire holds 550,000 to 750,000 distinct CDR3 sequences, about 21% seen once, with roughly 3.4% in the top ten. Sequencing was done on a sample of blood. These receptors came from a man aged 65 to 79 in good health.

The chain recombines TRBV6-1 with TRBJ1-5; 10 bases map to TRBD1. CDR1 and CDR2 from the germline V gene are MNHNS and SASEGT. This CDR3 comprises 16 residues. J gave up 0 bases and V 5 bases, and 4 bases lay outside the gene matches. CDR3 residues: CASSRDRGDSNQPQHF. CDR3 bases: TGTGCCAGCAGTCGGGACAGGGGAGATAGCAATCAGCCCCAGCATTTT.

This clonotype was seen more than once but under ten times. Relative to the germline gene, one junction end is altered; a read error may explain this. The chain joins TRBV18 to TRBJ2-5; maybe TRBD2 (6 bases). The CDR3 consists of 16 residues. Germline values: CDR1 KGHSH, CDR2 LQKENI. The DNA for the CDR3 is TGTGCCAGCTCACCAGGGACGGGAGTAAGGCAAGAGACCCAGCACTTC. Amino acid sequence: CASSPGTGVRQETQHF.

This clonotype was seen a handful of times. The rearrangement uses TRBV18 and TRBJ2-2; TRBD2 matches at 8 bases. J lost 2 bases, V lost 0 bases, and 5 bases had no gene match. CDR3 size: 17 residues. Germline CDR1 KGHSH, CDR2 LQKENI. The CDR3 is CASSPPNSGSNTGELFF. For the CDR3, the DNA is TGTGCCAGCTCACCACCTAACAGCGGGAGCAACACCGGGGAGCTGTTTTTT.

This clonotype was seen a few times. The V call is TRBV2, the J call TRBJ2-5; D is unresolved. The DNA end is a closer match to TRBJ2-7, so the J assignment may be wrong. Germline V gene data show CDR1 as SNHLY and CDR2 as FYNNEI. The CDR3 has 10 residues. Written as DNA, the CDR3 is TGTGCCAGCACCTTGACCGAGCAGTACTTC. Protein sequence: CASTLTEQYF.

The J gene is TRBJ2-3, the V gene TRBV24-1, with 10 bases that match TRBD2. Germline-derived CDR1 and CDR2 are KGHDR and SFDVKD. Germline trimming cut 10 bases from V and 5 bases from J; bases unmatched to any gene: 11. The CDR3 has 15 residues. The CDR3: CATAPGTSDLDTQYF. CDR3 DNA: TGTGCCACAGCTCCCGGGACTAGCGACCTAGATACGCAGTATTTT.

This clonotype has just a few counts. The rearrangement links TRBV3-1 to TRBJ2-1, with TRBD2 matching over 16 bases. Germline V lookup: CDR1 LGHDT, CDR2 YNNKEL (reference sequence). J gave up 8 bases and V 4 bases, and 5 bases lay outside the gene matches. The CDR3 extends over 16 amino acids. Here the CDR3 reads CASSPMGLAGGHEQFF. In DNA, the CDR3 is TGTGCCAGCAGCCCGATGGGACTAGCGGGAGGGCATGAGCAGTTCTTC.